This T cell receptor beta chain originates from a study of CD8+CD57+ T cells in acquired aplastic anemia. Template material for TCR beta VDJ and CDR3 profiling consisted of genomic DNA. One entry per CDR3 protein results from TCRdb running MiXCR on the reads. The sample contains about 190,000 distinct CDR3 sequences, around 50% of which appear only once. The specimen was sorted CD4+, CD8+, or CD8+CD57+ T cells (not recorded which) from PBMCs. The sequence was obtained from a human donor in good health, serving as a control.

The CDR3 reads CASSSGLAPSYEQYF. For the CDR3, the DNA is TGCGCCAGCAGCTCGGGACTAGCCCCTTCGTACGAGCAGTACTTC. This chain uses TRBV5-1 with TRBJ2-7, with 9 bases lining up with TRBD2. In germline, CDR1 is SGHRS, CDR2 YFSETQ. The CDR3 is made up of 15 amino acids. The V gene end was trimmed by 3 bases and the J gene end by 4 bases; junction bases not matched to a gene: 8.